The T cell receptor (beta chain) under discussion was sequenced for a study of blood T cell repertoires in COVID-19. Study background: Samples of COVID-19 (acute and convalescent) were obtained from the United States, Italy and Spain. T cells, B-cell-depleted T cells, or PBMCs supplied cDNA or gDNA.

Per the study methods: Quantification of nucleated cells was approximated via reference gene primer amplification. TCRdb keeps only in-frame clones here, not all; method: immunoSEQ multiplex PCR. V, J and clone size derive from that table, while D and trimming were established from the DNA sequence. The table shows hundreds of thousands of clones, with 85% occurring only once. The V gene end was trimmed by 10 bases and the J gene end by 8 bases; junction bases not matched to a gene: 8. The CDR3 has 12 amino acids. CDR1 MDHEN and CDR2 SYDVKM come from the germline V gene. The material sequenced was peripheral blood. The V call is TRBV28, the J call TRBJ1-2; 9 positions agree with TRBD1. This sequence originates from a woman aged 18-29 years with acute or convalescent COVID-19. The CDR3 sequence: CATDGTGQGYTF. The CDR3 coding sequence is TGTGCCACCGACGGGACAGGGCAGGGCTACACCTTC.